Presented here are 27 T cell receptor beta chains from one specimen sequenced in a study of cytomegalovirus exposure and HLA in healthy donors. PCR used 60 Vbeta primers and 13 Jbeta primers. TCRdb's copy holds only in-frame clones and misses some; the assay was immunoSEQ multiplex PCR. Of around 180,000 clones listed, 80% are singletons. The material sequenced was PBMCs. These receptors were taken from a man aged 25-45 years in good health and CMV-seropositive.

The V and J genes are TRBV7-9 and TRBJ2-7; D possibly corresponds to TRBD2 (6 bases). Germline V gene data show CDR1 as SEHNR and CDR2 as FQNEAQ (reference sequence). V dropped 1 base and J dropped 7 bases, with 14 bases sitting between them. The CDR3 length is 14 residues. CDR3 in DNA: TGTGCCAGCAGCTTAGGGCGGGAACCTGGGGAGCAGTACTTC. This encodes CASSLGREPGEQYF.

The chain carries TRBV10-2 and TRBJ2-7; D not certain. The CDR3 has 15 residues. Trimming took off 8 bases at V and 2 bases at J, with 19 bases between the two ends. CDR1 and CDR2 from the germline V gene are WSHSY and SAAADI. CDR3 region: CASLSGFASTYEQYF. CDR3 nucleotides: TGCGCCAGCCTGTCCGGGTTTGCTTCCACCTACGAGCAGTACTTC.

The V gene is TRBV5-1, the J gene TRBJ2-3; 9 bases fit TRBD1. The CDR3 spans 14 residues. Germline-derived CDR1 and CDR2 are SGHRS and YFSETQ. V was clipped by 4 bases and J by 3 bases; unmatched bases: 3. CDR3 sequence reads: CASSPDRGTDTQYF. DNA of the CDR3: TGCGCCAGCAGCCCGGACAGGGGTACAGATACGCAGTATTTT.

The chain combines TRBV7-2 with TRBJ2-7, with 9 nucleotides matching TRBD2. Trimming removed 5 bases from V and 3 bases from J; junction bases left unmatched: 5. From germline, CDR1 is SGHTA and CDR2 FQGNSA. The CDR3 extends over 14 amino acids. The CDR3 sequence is CASSRGLAIYEQYF. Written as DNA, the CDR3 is TGTGCCAGCAGCCGGGGACTAGCAATCTACGAGCAGTACTTC.

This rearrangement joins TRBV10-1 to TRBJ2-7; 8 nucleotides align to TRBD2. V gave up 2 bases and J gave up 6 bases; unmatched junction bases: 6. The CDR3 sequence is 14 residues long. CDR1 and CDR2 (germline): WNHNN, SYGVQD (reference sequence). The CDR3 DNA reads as TGCGCCAGCAGTGAGACGGCAGCGGGGGTCGAGCAGTACTTC. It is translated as CASSETAAGVEQYF.

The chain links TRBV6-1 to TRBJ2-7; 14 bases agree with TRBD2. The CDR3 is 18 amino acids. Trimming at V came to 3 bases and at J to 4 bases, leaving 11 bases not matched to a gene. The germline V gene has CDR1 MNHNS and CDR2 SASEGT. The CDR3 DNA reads TGTGCCAGCAGTGAGATTGGACTAGCGGGAGGACCCCAATACGAGCAGTACTTC. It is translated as CASSEIGLAGGPQYEQYF.

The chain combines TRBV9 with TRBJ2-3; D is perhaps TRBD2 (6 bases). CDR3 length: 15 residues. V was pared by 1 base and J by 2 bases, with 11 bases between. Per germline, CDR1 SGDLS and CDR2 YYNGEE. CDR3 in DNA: TGTGCCAGCAGCGTAATCGCGGGGTACACAGATACGCAGTATTTT. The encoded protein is CASSVIAGYTDTQYF.

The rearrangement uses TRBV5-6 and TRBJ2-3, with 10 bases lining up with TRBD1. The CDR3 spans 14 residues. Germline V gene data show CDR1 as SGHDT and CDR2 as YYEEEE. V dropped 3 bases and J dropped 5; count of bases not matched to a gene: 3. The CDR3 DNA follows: TGTGCCAGCAGCTCGACAGGGGGCGGAGATACGCAGTATTTT. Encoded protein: CASSSTGGGDTQYF.

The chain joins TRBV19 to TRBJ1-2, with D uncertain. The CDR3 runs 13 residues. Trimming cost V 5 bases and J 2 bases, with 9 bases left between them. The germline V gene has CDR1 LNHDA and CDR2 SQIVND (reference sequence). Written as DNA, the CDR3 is TGTGCCAGTAGTCTTGGCCCCAACTATGGCTACACCTTC. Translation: CASSLGPNYGYTF.

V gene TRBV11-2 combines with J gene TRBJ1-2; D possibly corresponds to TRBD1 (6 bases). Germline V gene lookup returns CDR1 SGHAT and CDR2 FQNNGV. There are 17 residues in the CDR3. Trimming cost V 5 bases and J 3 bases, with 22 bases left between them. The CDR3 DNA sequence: TGTGCCAGCAGCCCAAGGGGTCTCATACAGGGTGACTATGGCTACACCTTC. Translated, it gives CASSPRGLIQGDYGYTF.

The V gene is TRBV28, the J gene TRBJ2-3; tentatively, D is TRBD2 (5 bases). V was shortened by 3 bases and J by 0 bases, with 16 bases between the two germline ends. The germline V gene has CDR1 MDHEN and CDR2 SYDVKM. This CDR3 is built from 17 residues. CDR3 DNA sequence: TGTGCCAGCAGTTTTATTGATTGGCGGGCCAGCACAGATACGCAGTATTTT. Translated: CASSFIDWRASTDTQYF.

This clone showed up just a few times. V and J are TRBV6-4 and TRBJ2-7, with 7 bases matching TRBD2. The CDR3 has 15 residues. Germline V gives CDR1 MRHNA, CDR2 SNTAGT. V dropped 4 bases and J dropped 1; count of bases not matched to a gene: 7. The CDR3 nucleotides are TGTGCCAGCAGTGCTGAGGGAGGGCCTTCCTACGAGCAGTACTTC. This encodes CASSAEGGPSYEQYF.

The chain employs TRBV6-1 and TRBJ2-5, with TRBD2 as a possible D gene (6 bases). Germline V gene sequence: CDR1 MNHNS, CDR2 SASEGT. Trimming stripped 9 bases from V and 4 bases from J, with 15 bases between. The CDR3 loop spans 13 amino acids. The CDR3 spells CASRTAGTETQYF. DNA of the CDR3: TGTGCCAGTAGAACGGCGGGGACAGAGACCCAGTACTTC.

CDR3 residues: CASSEGGGASNQPQHF. The DNA for the CDR3 is TGTGCCAGCAGTGAAGGAGGGGGAGCAAGCAATCAGCCCCAGCATTTT. The chain combines TRBV6-1 with TRBJ1-5; the D gene is possibly TRBD1 (6 bases). Germline-derived CDR1 and CDR2 are MNHNS and SASEGT. This CDR3 has 16 amino acids. The V gene lost 1 base and the J gene lost 1 base, with 11 bases spanning the gap.

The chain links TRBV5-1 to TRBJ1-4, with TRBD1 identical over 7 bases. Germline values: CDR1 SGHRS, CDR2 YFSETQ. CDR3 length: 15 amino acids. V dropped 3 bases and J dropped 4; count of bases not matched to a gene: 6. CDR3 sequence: CASSSQGDLNEKLFF. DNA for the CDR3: TGCGCCAGCAGCTCGCAGGGGGACCTTAATGAAAAACTGTTTTTT.

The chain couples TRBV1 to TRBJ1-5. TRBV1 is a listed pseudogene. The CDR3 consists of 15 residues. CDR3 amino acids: CTSSQDTRVGQPQHF. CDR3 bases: TGCACCAGCAGCCAAGATACGCGGGTGGGTCAGCCCCAGCATTTT.

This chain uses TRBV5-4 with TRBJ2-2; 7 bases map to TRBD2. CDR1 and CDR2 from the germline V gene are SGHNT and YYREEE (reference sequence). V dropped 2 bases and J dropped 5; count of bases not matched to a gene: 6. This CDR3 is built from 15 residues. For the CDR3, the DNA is TGTGCCAGCAGCTTAGTGTCCGGGAGGACCGGGGAGCTGTTTTTT. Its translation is CASSLVSGRTGELFF.

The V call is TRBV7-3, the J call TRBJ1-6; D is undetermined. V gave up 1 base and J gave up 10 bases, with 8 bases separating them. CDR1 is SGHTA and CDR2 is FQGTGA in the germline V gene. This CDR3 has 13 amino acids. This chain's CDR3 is CASSLNSDSPLHF. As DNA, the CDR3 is TGTGCCAGCAGCTTAAACAGTGACTCACCCCTCCACTTT. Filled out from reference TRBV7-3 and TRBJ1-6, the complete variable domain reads GAGVSQTPSNKVTEKGKYVELRCDPISGHTALYWYRQSLGQGPEFLIYFQGTGAADDSGLPNDRFFAVRPEGSVSTLKIQRTERGDSAVYLCASSLNSDSPLHFGNGTRLTVT.

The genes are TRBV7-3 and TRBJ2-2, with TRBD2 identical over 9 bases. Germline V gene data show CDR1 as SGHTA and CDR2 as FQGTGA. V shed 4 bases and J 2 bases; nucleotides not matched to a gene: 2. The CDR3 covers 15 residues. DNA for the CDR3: TGTGCCAGCAGCTCGACTAGCGGAAACACCGGGGAGCTGTTTTTT. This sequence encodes CASSSTSGNTGELFF.

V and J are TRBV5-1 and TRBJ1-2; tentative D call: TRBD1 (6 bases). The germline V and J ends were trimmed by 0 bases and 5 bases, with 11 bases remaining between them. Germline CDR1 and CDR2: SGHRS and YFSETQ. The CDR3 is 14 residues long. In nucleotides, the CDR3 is TGCGCCAGCAGCTTGGACCAGGGGTCATATGGCTACACCTTC. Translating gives CASSLDQGSYGYTF.

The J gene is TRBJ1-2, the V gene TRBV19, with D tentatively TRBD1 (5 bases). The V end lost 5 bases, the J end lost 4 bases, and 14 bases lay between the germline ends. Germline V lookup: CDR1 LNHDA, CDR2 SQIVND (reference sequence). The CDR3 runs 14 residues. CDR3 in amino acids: CASSHRPLAYGYTF. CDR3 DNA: TGTGCCAGTAGTCACAGGCCGTTAGCCTATGGCTACACCTTC.

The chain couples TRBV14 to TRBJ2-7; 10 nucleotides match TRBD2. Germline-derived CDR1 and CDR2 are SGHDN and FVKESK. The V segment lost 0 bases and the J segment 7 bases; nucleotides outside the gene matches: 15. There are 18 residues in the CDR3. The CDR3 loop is CASSQDLRASGSGVEQYF. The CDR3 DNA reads TGTGCCAGCAGCCAAGATCTTCGCGCTAGCGGGAGTGGGGTTGAGCAGTACTTC.

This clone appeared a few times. The CDR3 protein is CASRGDNSYEQYF. The CDR3 nucleotides are TGTGCCAGCAGGGGGGACAACTCCTACGAGCAGTACTTC. The rearrangement links TRBV2 to TRBJ2-7; a possible D gene is TRBD1 (6 bases). V lost 6 bases, J lost 0 bases, and 9 bases lay in between. Germline lookup yields CDR1 SNHLY and CDR2 FYNNEI. CDR3 length: 13 residues.

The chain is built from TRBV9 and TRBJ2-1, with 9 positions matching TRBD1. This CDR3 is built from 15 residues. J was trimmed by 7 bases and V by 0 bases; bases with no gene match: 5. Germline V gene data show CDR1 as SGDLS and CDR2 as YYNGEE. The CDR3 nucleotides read TGTGCCAGCAGCGTAGAGGGACAGGGAGGGAATGAGCAGTTCTTC. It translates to CASSVEGQGGNEQFF.

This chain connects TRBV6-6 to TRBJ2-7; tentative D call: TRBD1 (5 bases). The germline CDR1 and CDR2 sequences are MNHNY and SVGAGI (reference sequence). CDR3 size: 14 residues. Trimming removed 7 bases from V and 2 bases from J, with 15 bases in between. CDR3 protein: CASKWTRTTYEQYF. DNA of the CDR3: TGTGCCAGCAAATGGACACGTACGACCTACGAGCAGTACTTC.

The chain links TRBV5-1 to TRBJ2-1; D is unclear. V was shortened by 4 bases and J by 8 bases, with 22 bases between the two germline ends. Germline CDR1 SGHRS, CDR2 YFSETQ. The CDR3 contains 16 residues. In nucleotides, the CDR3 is TGCGCCAGCAGCCCCTTAAATTGGGCCTACTCCCATGAGCAGTTCTTC. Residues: CASSPLNWAYSHEQFF.

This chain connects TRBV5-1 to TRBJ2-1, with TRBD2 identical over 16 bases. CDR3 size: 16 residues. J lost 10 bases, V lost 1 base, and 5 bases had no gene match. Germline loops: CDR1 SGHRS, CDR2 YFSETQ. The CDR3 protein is CASSLRTGLAGGEQFF. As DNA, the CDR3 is TGCGCCAGCAGCTTGAGGACGGGACTAGCGGGGGGGGAGCAGTTCTTC.